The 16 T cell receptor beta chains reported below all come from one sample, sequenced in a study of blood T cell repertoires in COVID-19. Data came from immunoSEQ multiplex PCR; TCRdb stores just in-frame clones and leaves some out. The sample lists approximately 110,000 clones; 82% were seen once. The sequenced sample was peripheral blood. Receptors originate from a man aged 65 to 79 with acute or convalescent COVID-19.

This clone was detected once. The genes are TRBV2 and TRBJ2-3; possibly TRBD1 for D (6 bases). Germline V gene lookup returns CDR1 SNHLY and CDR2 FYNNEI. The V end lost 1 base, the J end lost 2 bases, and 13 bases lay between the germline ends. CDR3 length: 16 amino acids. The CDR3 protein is CASSEDGTLPTDTQYF. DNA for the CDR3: TGTGCCAGCAGTGAAGACGGGACACTACCCACAGATACGCAGTATTTT.

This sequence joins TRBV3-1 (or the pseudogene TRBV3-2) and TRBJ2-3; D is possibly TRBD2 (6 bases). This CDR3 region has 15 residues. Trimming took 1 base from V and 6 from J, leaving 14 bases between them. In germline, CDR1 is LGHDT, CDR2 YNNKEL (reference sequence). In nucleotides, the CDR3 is TGTGCCAGCAGCCAAGGGTCGGGAGCGGCGGATACGCAGTATTTT. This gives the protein CASSQGSGAADTQYF.

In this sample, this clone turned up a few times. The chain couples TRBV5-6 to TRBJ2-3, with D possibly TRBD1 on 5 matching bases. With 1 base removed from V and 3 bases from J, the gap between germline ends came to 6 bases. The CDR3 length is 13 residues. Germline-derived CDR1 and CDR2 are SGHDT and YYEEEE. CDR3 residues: CASSLKGTDTQYF. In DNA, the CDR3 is TGTGCCAGCAGCTTGAAGGGGACAGATACGCAGTATTTT.

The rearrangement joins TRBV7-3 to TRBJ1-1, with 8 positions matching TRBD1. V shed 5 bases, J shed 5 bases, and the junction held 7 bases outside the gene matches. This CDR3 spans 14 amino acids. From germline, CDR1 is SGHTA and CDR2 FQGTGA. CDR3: CASSQTGVATEAFF. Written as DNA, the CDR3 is TGTGCCAGCAGCCAGACAGGGGTCGCGACTGAAGCTTTCTTT.

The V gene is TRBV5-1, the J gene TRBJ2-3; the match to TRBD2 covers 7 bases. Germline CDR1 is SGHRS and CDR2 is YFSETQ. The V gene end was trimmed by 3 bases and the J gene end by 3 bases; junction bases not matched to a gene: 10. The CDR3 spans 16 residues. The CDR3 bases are TGCGCCAGCAGCTCGGGAGGCCCCCCGGGGACAGATACGCAGTATTTT. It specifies CASSSGGPPGTDTQYF.

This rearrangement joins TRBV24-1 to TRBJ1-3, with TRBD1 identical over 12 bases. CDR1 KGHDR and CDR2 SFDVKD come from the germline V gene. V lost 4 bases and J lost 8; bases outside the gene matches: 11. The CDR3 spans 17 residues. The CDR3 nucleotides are TGTGCCACCAGTGACCCCCGGGACAGGGGGCAGATATACACCATATATTTT. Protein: CATSDPRDRGQIYTIYF.

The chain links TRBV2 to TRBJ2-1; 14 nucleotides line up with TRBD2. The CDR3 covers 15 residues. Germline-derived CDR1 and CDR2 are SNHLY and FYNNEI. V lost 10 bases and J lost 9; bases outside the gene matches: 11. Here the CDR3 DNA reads TGTGCCATCGCCCGACTAGCGGGAGGGCGGAGTGAGCAGTTCTTC. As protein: CAIARLAGGRSEQFF.

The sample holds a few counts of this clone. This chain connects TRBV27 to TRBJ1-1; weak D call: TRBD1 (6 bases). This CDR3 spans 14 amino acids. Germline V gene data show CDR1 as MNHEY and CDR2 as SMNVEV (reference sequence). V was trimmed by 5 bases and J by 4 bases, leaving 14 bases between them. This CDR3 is CASSLRDTSTEAFF. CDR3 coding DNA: TGTGCCAGCAGTCTAAGGGACACCAGCACTGAAGCTTTCTTT.

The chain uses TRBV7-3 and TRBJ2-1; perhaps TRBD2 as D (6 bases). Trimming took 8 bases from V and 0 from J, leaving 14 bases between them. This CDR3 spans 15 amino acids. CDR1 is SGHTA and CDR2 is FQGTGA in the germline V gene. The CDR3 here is CASGRERASYNEQFF. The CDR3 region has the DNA TGTGCCAGCGGCCGAGAGCGGGCCTCCTACAATGAGCAGTTCTTC. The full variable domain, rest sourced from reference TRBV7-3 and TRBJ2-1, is GAGVSQTPSNKVTEKGKYVELRCDPISGHTALYWYRQSLGQGPEFLIYFQGTGAADDSGLPNDRFFAVRPEGSVSTLKIQRTERGDSAVYLCASGRERASYNEQFFGPGTRLTVL.

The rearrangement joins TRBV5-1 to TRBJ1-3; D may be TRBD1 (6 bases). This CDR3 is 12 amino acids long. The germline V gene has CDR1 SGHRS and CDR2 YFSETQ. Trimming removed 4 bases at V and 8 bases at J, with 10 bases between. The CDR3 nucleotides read TGCGCCAGCAGCCCAGGGGACGACACCATATATTTT. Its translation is CASSPGDDTIYF.

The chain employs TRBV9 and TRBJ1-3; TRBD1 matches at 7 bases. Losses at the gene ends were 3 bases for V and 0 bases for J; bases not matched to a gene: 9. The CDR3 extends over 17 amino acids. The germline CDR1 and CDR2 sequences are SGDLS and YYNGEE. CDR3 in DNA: TGTGCCAGCAGCGAGCCGTCAGGGGGTTACTCTGGAAACACCATATATTTT. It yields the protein CASSEPSGGYSGNTIYF.

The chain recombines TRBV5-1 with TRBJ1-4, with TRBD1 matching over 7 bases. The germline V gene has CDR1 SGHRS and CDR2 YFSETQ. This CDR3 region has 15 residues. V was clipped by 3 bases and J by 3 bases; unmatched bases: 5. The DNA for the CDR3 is TGCGCCAGCAGCTCGGGGGACAGCTCTAATGAAAAACTGTTTTTT. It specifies CASSSGDSSNEKLFF.

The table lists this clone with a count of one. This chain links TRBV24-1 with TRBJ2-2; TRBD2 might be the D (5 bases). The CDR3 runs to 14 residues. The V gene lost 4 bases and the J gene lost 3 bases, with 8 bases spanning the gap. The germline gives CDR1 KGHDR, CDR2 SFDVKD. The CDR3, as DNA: TGTGCCACCAGTGACGAGGGATACACCGGGGAGCTGTTTTTT. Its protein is CATSDEGYTGELFF.

The CDR3 DNA follows: TGTGCCAGTAAGAGTGGACTAGCGGGGAAAGAGACCCAGTACTTC. This codes for CASKSGLAGKETQYF. The rearrangement joins TRBV19 to TRBJ2-5, with TRBD2 identical over 12 bases. The CDR3 contains 15 residues. Per the germline V gene, CDR1 is LNHDA and CDR2 is SQIVND (reference sequence). V shed 7 bases and J 3 bases; nucleotides not matched to a gene: 6.

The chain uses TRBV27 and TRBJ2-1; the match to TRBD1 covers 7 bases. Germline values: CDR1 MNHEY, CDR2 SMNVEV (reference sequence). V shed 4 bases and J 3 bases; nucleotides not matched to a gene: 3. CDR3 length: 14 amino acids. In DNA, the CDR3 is TGTGCCAGCAGTTGGGACAGCAACTACAATGAGCAGTTCTTC. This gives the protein CASSWDSNYNEQFF.

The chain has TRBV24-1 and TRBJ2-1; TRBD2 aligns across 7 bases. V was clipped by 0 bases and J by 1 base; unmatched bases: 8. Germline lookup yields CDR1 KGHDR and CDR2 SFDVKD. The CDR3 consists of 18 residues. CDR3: CATSDLKVTGGSYNEQFF. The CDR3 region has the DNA TGTGCCACCAGTGATTTGAAGGTAACGGGGGGTTCCTACAATGAGCAGTTCTTC.